This T cell receptor beta chain was profiled in a study of T-cell memory formation after mild COVID-19. TCRdb re-derived calls from the 5' RACE reads in MiXCR, one entry per CDR3 protein. The profile covers about 310,000 distinct CDR3 sequences, with approximately 16% appearing a single time and about a fifth taken by the ten largest. Germline CDR1 reads SGHAT; CDR2 reads FQNNGV. This CDR3 is 15 amino acids long. After removal of 5 bases from V and 11 bases from J, the junction contained 17 bases not matched to a gene. This receptor was identified in a man between 18 and 29 years old who had mild COVID-19 (a few samples of this study predate the infection). Cell type and time point are not known. The specimen was PBMCs or a T cell subset sorted from them (not recorded which). This rearrangement joins TRBV11-2 to TRBJ2-5; 7 bases map to TRBD2. Here the CDR3 DNA reads TGTGCCAGCAGCCCCGCGGCGACTAGCACGAAGATACAGTACTTC. It codes for CASSPAATSTKIQYF.